The present T cell receptor beta chain was sequenced within a study of T cells in narcolepsy. Study at large: Patients with NT1 or NT2 and healthy control donors were enrolled.

This clone was seen just once. Its target is unknown. Assay used: immunoSEQ multiplex PCR; TCRdb lists only in-frame clones, some missing. The data contain tens of thousands of clones, about four fifths of them singletons. Study-wide findings and caveats: Autoreactive HCRT-specific and TRIB2-specific clonotypes were marked in same-patient CSF-versus-blood CD4+ comparisons. Blood of same and different patients, but not healthy controls, reportedly held recurring autoreactive clonotypes.

The ends lost 2 bases at V and 4 bases at J; junction bases unmatched: 4. Germline V gives CDR1 SGHTS, CDR2 YDEGEE. CDR3 length: 14 amino acids. This chain joins TRBV5-8 and TRBJ1-1; 8 nucleotides match TRBD1. This TCR derives from a human donor in good health. The sequenced sample was memory (CD45RA-) CD4+ T cells from blood. The CDR3 coding sequence is TGTGCCAGCAGCTTAAGAACAGGGGGCACTGAAGCTTTCTTT. Protein product: CASSLRTGGTEAFF.